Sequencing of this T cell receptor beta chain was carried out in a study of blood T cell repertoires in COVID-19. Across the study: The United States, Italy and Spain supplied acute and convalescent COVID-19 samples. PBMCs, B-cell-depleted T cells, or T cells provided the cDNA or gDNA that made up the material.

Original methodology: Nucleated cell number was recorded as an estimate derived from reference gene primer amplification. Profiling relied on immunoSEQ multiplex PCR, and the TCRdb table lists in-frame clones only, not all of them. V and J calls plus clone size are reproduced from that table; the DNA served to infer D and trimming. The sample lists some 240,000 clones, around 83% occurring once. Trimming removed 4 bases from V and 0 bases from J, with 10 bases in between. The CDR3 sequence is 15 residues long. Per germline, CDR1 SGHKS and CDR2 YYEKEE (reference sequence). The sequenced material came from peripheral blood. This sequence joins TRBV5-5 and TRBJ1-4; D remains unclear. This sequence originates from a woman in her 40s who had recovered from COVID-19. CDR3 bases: TGTGCCAGCAGCGTGAGATTTACAACTAATGAAAAACTGTTTTTT. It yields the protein CASSVRFTTNEKLFF.